Below are 32 T cell receptor beta chains sequenced from a single sample in a study of T cell responses to AZD1222 COVID-19 vaccine. Sequencing was performed with immunoSEQ multiplex PCR; in TCRdb, only in-frame clones are kept and a portion is missing. In the table there are fewer than 120,000 clones, around 89% of which are singletons. The input for sequencing was peripheral blood, taken on day 0 of AZD1222 vaccination. All receptors derive from an adult in good health.

This clone was observed a handful of times. V usage is TRBV9 and J usage is TRBJ1-1; a weak D match, TRBD1 (5 bases). This CDR3 contains 13 residues. Trimming left V 0 bases short and J 7 bases short, with 10 bases between. The germline CDR1 and CDR2 sequences are SGDLS and YYNGEE. Written as DNA, the CDR3 is TGTGCCAGCAGCGTAGCGGCGAGGGGTGAAGCTTTCTTT. This sequence encodes CASSVAARGEAFF. Using reference TRBV9 and TRBJ1-1 for the parts outside the CDR3, the full variable domain is DSGVTQTPKHLITATGQRVTLRCSPRSGDLSVYWYQQSLDQGLQFLIQYYNGEERAKGNILERFSAQQFPDLHSELNLSSLELGDSALYFCASSVAARGEAFFGQGTRLTVV.

V gene TRBV10-2 combines with J gene TRBJ2-1, with D possibly TRBD1 on 5 matching bases. The CDR3 consists of 16 residues. Deletions cut 3 bases from V and 6 bases from J, with 18 bases between. Germline assignment: CDR1 WSHSY and CDR2 SAAADI. The CDR3 DNA reads as TGCGCCAGCAGTGAAGGACACAGAATACTTCGCAATGAGCAGTTCTTC. Translated, it gives CASSEGHRILRNEQFF.

As regards this clone: A junction boundary mismatches the germline segment, possibly from a read error. This sequence joins TRBV6-1 and TRBJ2-7; D not resolved. The germline gives CDR1 MNHNS, CDR2 SASEGT. The CDR3 is 12 amino acids. The CDR3 nucleotides are TGTGCCAGCACTGAATGGGGTTACGAGCAGTACTTC. It is translated as CASTEWGYEQYF.

The DNA for the CDR3 is TGTGCCAGTAGTCGATGGGGGACAGAAGATCAAGAGACCCAGTACTTC. Its protein is CASSRWGTEDQETQYF. The chain carries TRBV19 and TRBJ2-5; TRBD1 matches at 7 bases. The germline CDR1 and CDR2 sequences are LNHDA and SQIVND (reference sequence). CDR3 length equals 16 residues. The V segment lost 5 bases and the J segment 2 bases; nucleotides outside the gene matches: 11.

This chain links TRBV24-1 with TRBJ2-1; TRBD2 aligns across 14 bases. CDR1 is KGHDR and CDR2 is SFDVKD in the germline V gene. The CDR3 runs 13 residues. V was pared by 10 bases and J by 10 bases, with 5 bases of the junction left unmatched. This CDR3 reads CATGLAGGQEQFF. The CDR3 DNA reads as TGTGCCACTGGACTAGCGGGAGGCCAAGAGCAGTTCTTC.

V usage is TRBV3-1 (or the pseudogene TRBV3-2) and J usage is TRBJ1-1; D is undetermined. Germline V CDR1 and CDR2: LGHDT, YNNKEL (reference sequence). This CDR3 comprises 13 residues. The V and J ends lost 3 bases and 0 bases respectively, with 5 bases between them. The CDR3: CASSHGLNTEAFF. Written as DNA, the CDR3 is TGTGCCAGCAGCCACGGCCTGAACACTGAAGCTTTCTTT.

There are a few counts of this clone. This chain links TRBV6-5 with TRBJ2-7; 7 nucleotides agree with TRBD2. V was pared by 7 bases and J by 3 bases, with 12 bases of the junction left unmatched. Germline V gene sequence: CDR1 MNHEY, CDR2 SVGAGI. CDR3 length: 15 amino acids. CDR3 loop: CASTPAAGGGYEQYF. As DNA, the CDR3 is TGTGCCAGCACCCCGGCGGCGGGCGGGGGCTACGAGCAGTACTTC.

CDR3 sequence: CASRVGLTVSGNTIYF. The CDR3 bases are TGTGCCAGCAGAGTCGGCCTAACAGTATCTGGAAACACCATATATTTT. The chain employs TRBV28 and TRBJ1-3; D is uncertain. Germline V lookup: CDR1 MDHEN, CDR2 SYDVKM. The V end was cut by 6 bases, the J end by 1 base, with 16 bases between. The CDR3 is 16 residues long.

CDR3 protein: CASASGGDIQYF. CDR3 in DNA: TGTGCTAGTGCCTCCGGGGGGGACATTCAGTACTTC. The V gene is TRBV12-5, the J gene TRBJ2-4; 8 nucleotides match TRBD2. The V and J ends lost 7 bases and 8 bases, in that order; junction bases with no gene match: 4. CDR1 LGHNT and CDR2 FRNRAP come from the germline V gene. The CDR3 is 12 amino acids.

V and J are TRBV5-1 and TRBJ1-1; no clear D. In germline, CDR1 is SGHRS, CDR2 YFSETQ. V shed 2 bases and J shed 1 base, with 12 bases lying between them. The CDR3 is 15 residues long. CDR3 sequence reads: CASSFDGLSNTEAFF. DNA of the CDR3: TGCGCCAGCAGCTTCGATGGACTGTCGAACACTGAAGCTTTCTTT. The complete variable domain, with remaining parts taken from reference TRBV5-1 and TRBJ1-1, reads KAGVTQTPRYLIKTRGQQVTLSCSPISGHRSVSWYQQTPGQGLQFLFEYFSETQRNKGNFPGRFSGRQFSNSRSEMNVSTLELGDSALYLCASSFDGLSNTEAFFGQGTRLTVV.

The V and J genes are TRBV7-9 and TRBJ2-2; a possible D gene is TRBD1 (6 bases). Germline V lookup: CDR1 SEHNR, CDR2 FQNEAQ (reference sequence). Trimming left V 5 bases short and J 3 bases short, with 13 bases between. This CDR3 is built from 15 residues. Here the CDR3 reads CASSRLDSYTGELFF. The DNA for the CDR3 is TGTGCCAGCAGCCGCCTGGACAGTTACACCGGGGAGCTGTTTTTT.

With regard to this clone: The junction does not match germline at one end; this may be a read error. The gene calls are TRBV3-1 (or the pseudogene TRBV3-2) and TRBJ1-2; D is uncertain. Germline CDR1 is LGHDT and CDR2 is YNNKEL (reference sequence). The CDR3 has 14 amino acids. As DNA, the CDR3 is TGTGCCAGCAGCCAAGTGGCCGGTTTACACCTGCTATCCTTC. Translation: CASSQVAGLHLLSF.

The chain links TRBV7-9 to TRBJ1-4; D not resolved. CDR3 size: 13 residues. Germline V CDR1 and CDR2: SEHNR, FQNEAQ (reference sequence). Trimming pared 8 bases from V and 5 bases from J, leaving 12 bases between. The CDR3 sequence: CASGRSTNEKLFF. The CDR3 DNA reads TGTGCCAGCGGACGCTCTACAAATGAAAAACTGTTTTTT.

The chain uses TRBV7-9 and TRBJ1-2; D uncertain. This CDR3 region has 14 residues. Germline V gene sequence: CDR1 SEHNR, CDR2 FQNEAQ (reference sequence). The V end lost 0 bases, the J end lost 3 bases, and 8 bases lay between the germline ends. The CDR3 nucleotides read TGTGCCAGCAGCTTAGCTGTTACAGACTATGGCTACACCTTC. Its protein is CASSLAVTDYGYTF.

Concerning this clone itself: Different DNA sequences within this sample yield the same CDR3. The chain combines TRBV5-4 with TRBJ1-2; no clear D gene. The germline V and J ends were trimmed by 2 bases and 0 bases, with 8 bases remaining between them. Germline V gives CDR1 SGHNT, CDR2 YYREEE (reference sequence). The CDR3 runs 14 residues. CDR3 in amino acids: CASSLGGTNYGYTF. The CDR3 bases are TGTGCCAGCAGCTTAGGAGGGACTAACTATGGCTACACCTTC.

The chain couples TRBV5-1 to TRBJ1-2; TRBD1 is a possible D gene (6 bases). The CDR3 consists of 12 residues. CDR1 is SGHRS, CDR2 YFSETQ, per germline. V was shortened by 3 bases and J by 5 bases, with 8 bases between the two germline ends. Here the CDR3 DNA reads TGCGCCAGCAGCTCGGACAGTTATGGCTACACCTTC. This encodes CASSSDSYGYTF.

CDR3 sequence reads: CASSYRESSGYTF. The DNA of the CDR3 is TGTGCCAGCAGTTACAGGGAGTCCAGCGGCTACACCTTC. This chain uses TRBV6-5 with TRBJ1-2, with D uncertain. Germline loops: CDR1 MNHEY, CDR2 SVGAGI. The V and J ends lost 2 bases and 8 bases respectively, with 12 bases between them. There are 13 residues in the CDR3.

The V and J genes are TRBV29-1 and TRBJ1-2; 8 bases line up with TRBD1. This CDR3 is 16 amino acids long. Germline CDR1 SQVTM, CDR2 ANQGSEA. V shed 7 bases and J 8 bases; nucleotides not matched to a gene: 21. The CDR3 here is CSAAFAVGTGPEGYTF. CDR3 coding DNA: TGCAGCGCTGCCTTCGCCGTGGGGACAGGTCCGGAAGGCTACACCTTC.

The rearrangement uses TRBV5-1 and TRBJ1-6; D call uncertain. The germline V and J ends were trimmed by 7 bases and 10 bases, with 12 bases remaining between them. CDR1 and CDR2 from the germline V gene are SGHRS and YFSETQ. The CDR3 runs to 12 residues. The CDR3 loop is CASAITSSPLHF. CDR3 nucleotides: TGCGCCAGCGCTATCACCTCCTCACCCCTCCACTTT.

The V and J genes are TRBV15 and TRBJ2-7; D perhaps matches TRBD1 (6 bases). This CDR3 comprises 18 residues. Trimming stripped 0 bases from V and 2 bases from J, with 20 bases between. Germline V gene sequence: CDR1 LNHNV, CDR2 YYDKDF (reference sequence). The CDR3 DNA reads as TGTGCCACCAGCAGAGATGACTTGGGCGACAGGAGCACCTACGAGCAGTACTTC. This encodes CATSRDDLGDRSTYEQYF.

The rearrangement links TRBV12-3 or TRBV12-4 to TRBJ1-2, with D possibly matching TRBD1 (5 bases). Trimming cost V 6 bases and J 7 bases, with 12 bases left between them. This CDR3 contains 12 residues. The CDR3 nucleotides are TGTGCCAGCAGCTCCCCGCAGGGTGGCTACACCTTC. Translated: CASSSPQGGYTF.

CDR3 nucleotide sequence: TGTGCCAGCAAAACGGCGGGACAGGGAGAGAACAATGAGCAGTTCTTC. Translating gives CASKTAGQGENNEQFF. The chain uses TRBV27 and TRBJ2-1; 9 nucleotides line up with TRBD1. Germline CDR1 reads MNHEY; CDR2 reads SMNVEV (reference sequence). Germline trimming cut 7 bases from V and 5 bases from J; bases unmatched to any gene: 12. CDR3 size: 16 residues.

This clone was detected only once. The V gene is TRBV18, the J gene TRBJ2-1, with 7 bases that match TRBD1. In germline, CDR1 is KGHSH, CDR2 LQKENI. V shed 2 bases, J shed 6 bases, and the junction held 1 base outside the gene matches. The CDR3 consists of 13 residues. The CDR3 DNA sequence: TGTGCCAGCTCACCAGGGACAGCCAATGAGCAGTTCTTC. It codes for CASSPGTANEQFF.

The chain joins TRBV19 to TRBJ1-1; no clear D gene. V dropped 10 bases and J dropped 1 base, with 13 bases sitting between them. The CDR3 is made up of 13 amino acids. The germline gives CDR1 LNHDA, CDR2 SQIVND (reference sequence). The chain's CDR3 is CATTWRPNTEAFF. The CDR3 nucleotides are TGTGCCACGACTTGGCGGCCGAACACTGAAGCTTTCTTT.

This chain links TRBV5-4 with TRBJ1-2; D unclear. V was pared by 0 bases and J by 7 bases, with 13 bases between. CDR1 and CDR2 (germline): SGHNT, YYREEE (reference sequence). The CDR3 contains 14 residues. The CDR3 nucleotides are TGTGCCAGCAGCTTGGCCAGAACCCCCAGTGGCTACACCTTC. Its translation is CASSLARTPSGYTF.

J is TRBJ2-7 and V is TRBV4-1; possibly TRBD2 for D (7 bases). This CDR3 has 19 residues. Germline CDR1 and CDR2: MGHRA and YSYEKL. Trimming removed 4 bases from V and 0 bases from J, with 25 bases in between. CDR3 sequence (DNA): TGCGCCAGCAGCCCTTTTGGAGGGCGGGGGCCCCAAAGCTCCTACGAGCAGTACTTC. Translating it yields CASSPFGGRGPQSSYEQYF.

The V call is TRBV5-4, the J call TRBJ2-1; the D call may be TRBD1 or TRBD2 (5 bases each). V shed 2 bases and J shed 3 bases, with 6 bases lying between them. CDR3 length: 13 amino acids. Germline V CDR1 and CDR2: SGHNT, YYREEE (reference sequence). The CDR3 coding sequence is TGTGCCAGCAGCTTTGGGGGCTACAATGAGCAGTTCTTC. It yields the protein CASSFGGYNEQFF.

This clone was seen once. The rearrangement uses TRBV18 and TRBJ1-2; 7 bases match TRBD1. Germline V gene data show CDR1 as KGHSH and CDR2 as LQKENI. The CDR3 spans 15 residues. The V and J ends lost 4 bases and 0 bases, in that order; junction bases with no gene match: 5. CDR3: CASSRDGTANYGYTF. CDR3 nucleotide sequence: TGTGCCAGCTCACGCGACGGGACAGCTAACTATGGCTACACCTTC.

This rearrangement joins TRBV19 to TRBJ1-2, with D possibly TRBD1 on 5 matching bases. V was clipped by 2 bases and J by 3 bases, with 13 bases between them. Germline CDR1 and CDR2: LNHDA and SQIVND (reference sequence). This CDR3 region has 15 residues. The CDR3 here is CASSIQAGLDYGYTF. The CDR3 DNA sequence: TGTGCCAGTAGTATACAAGCAGGGCTCGACTATGGCTACACCTTC.

V usage is TRBV5-8 and J usage is TRBJ2-7; TRBD1 aligns across 7 bases. J gave up 5 bases and V 0 bases, and 5 bases lay outside the gene matches. Germline V CDR1 and CDR2: SGHTS, YDEGEE. This CDR3 is 14 amino acids long. This chain's CDR3 is CASSLGTGVNEQYF. DNA of the CDR3: TGTGCCAGCAGCTTGGGAACAGGGGTGAACGAGCAGTACTTC. Supplemented by reference TRBV5-8 and TRBJ2-7, the full variable domain reads EAGVTQSPTHLIKTRGQQATLRCSPISGHTSVYWYQQALGLGLQFLLWYDEGEERNRGNFPPRFSGRQFPNYSSELNVNALELEDSALYLCASSLGTGVNEQYFGPGTRLTVT.

The J gene is TRBJ2-1, the V gene TRBV10-3; 7 positions match TRBD2. The CDR3 extends over 15 amino acids. Germline V gene sequence: CDR1 ENHRY, CDR2 SYGVKD. Trimming at V came to 1 base and at J to 3 bases, leaving 3 bases not matched to a gene. For the CDR3, the DNA is TGTGCCATCAGTGAGTGGGGCGGGGGCTACAATGAGCAGTTCTTC. Protein sequence: CAISEWGGGYNEQFF.

This chain connects TRBV5-8 to TRBJ2-3, with D hard to call. Germline CDR1 SGHTS, CDR2 YDEGEE. The V end lost 2 bases, the J end lost 4 bases, and 5 bases lay between the germline ends. This CDR3 has 12 amino acids. CDR3 amino acids: CASSLKPDTQYF. DNA for the CDR3: TGTGCCAGCAGCTTAAAACCAGATACGCAGTATTTT.